This T cell receptor (beta chain) was sequenced for a study of monozygotic twins with inflammatory bowel disease. From its re-call of the 5' RACE reads, TCRdb lists each CDR3 protein once, without DNA. The table lists some 150,000 distinct CDR3 sequences. CDR3 length: 14 amino acids. The germline V gene encodes CDR1 SGHTA and CDR2 FQGNSA. The source of this sequence is a human donor with ulcerative colitis or Crohn's disease, or a healthy co-twin of an affected twin (not recorded which). Sequenced input: blood. The gene calls are TRBV7-2 and TRBJ1-3. The CDR3 sequence is CASSPTNSGNTIYF.